These 22 T cell receptor beta chains originate from one sample sequenced in a study of shared clonotypes between healthy human individuals (dated by TCRdb to 2018 to 2020). Library preparation employed the immunoSEQ multiplex PCR assay. Drawn from immuneACCESS, this table holds only the in-frame rearrangements with V and J called that TCRdb kept. Clones are partly lost; checked studies trace under half to an unresolved V gene and leave the rest unexplained. The sample yields about half a million clones; 81% were counted once. The ten largest make up 10% to 15% of the sample. Material for sequencing was PBMCs. These receptors originate from a middle-aged woman in good health. Some clones in this sample may be carry-over from other donors' samples.

Notes on this clone: A single base is all that separates this from a far larger clone, so a read error is likely. The same CDR3 is also encoded by other DNA sequences in this sample. The chain has TRBV7-9 and TRBJ1-2; the D is unclear. Per the germline V gene, CDR1 is SEHNR and CDR2 is FQNEAQ (reference sequence). This CDR3 contains 13 residues. CDR3 sequence: CASSADLGDGYTF. CDR3 nucleotides: TGTGCTAGCAGCGCCGATCTAGGTGATGGCTACACCTTC. Looking up the rest from reference TRBV7-9 and TRBJ1-2 gives the full variable domain: DTGVSQNPRHKITKRGQNVTFRCDPISEHNRLYWYRQTLGQGPEFLTYFQNEAQLEKSRLLSDRFSAERPKGSFSTLEIQRTEQGDSAMYLCASSADLGDGYTFGSGTRLTVV.

The V call is TRBV19, the J call TRBJ2-2; a possible D gene is TRBD1 (7 bases). The CDR3 sequence is 16 residues long. Germline loops: CDR1 LNHDA, CDR2 SQIVND (reference sequence). Trimming shortened V by 3 bases and J by 4 bases, and 15 bases separated the two germline ends. CDR3 protein: CASSIPAGGSTGELFF. Written as DNA, the CDR3 is TGTGCCAGTAGTATTCCTGCAGGGGGGAGCACCGGGGAGCTGTTTTTT.

The V call is TRBV2, the J call TRBJ1-2; D possibly corresponds to TRBD1 (6 bases). The germline gives CDR1 SNHLY, CDR2 FYNNEI. The CDR3 spans 14 residues. With 10 bases removed from V and 7 bases from J, the gap between germline ends came to 22 bases. CDR3 amino acids: CATPLPNRDGGYTF. The CDR3 DNA sequence: TGTGCCACTCCCCTACCTAACAGGGACGGTGGCTACACCTTC.

This clone was observed at least ten times. The V and J genes are TRBV7-2 and TRBJ2-3; 9 nucleotides agree with TRBD2. Trimming took 2 bases from V and 3 from J; bases not matched to a gene: 6. Per germline, CDR1 SGHTA and CDR2 FQGNSA. The CDR3 totals 16 residues. The CDR3 DNA reads as TGTGCCAGCAGCTTACGCGGCGGGGGGGGGACAGATACGCAGTATTTT. Encoded protein: CASSLRGGGGTDTQYF.

The chain joins TRBV6-4 to TRBJ2-2, with D maybe TRBD1 (6 bases). V lost 0 bases and J lost 0, with 8 bases in between. This CDR3 region has 16 residues. The germline V gene encodes CDR1 MRHNA and CDR2 SNTAGT. The CDR3, as DNA: TGTGCCAGCAGTGACTCGAACAGGGCGAACACCGGGGAGCTGTTTTTT. Its protein product is CASSDSNRANTGELFF.

The V and J genes are TRBV6-5 and TRBJ1-4, with D unresolved. The CDR3 covers 13 residues. V lost 5 bases, J lost 10 bases, and 14 bases lay in between. Germline-derived CDR1 and CDR2 are MNHEY and SVGAGI. CDR3 in DNA: TGTGCCAGCAGTGAAGGATTTTTTCGAAAACTGTTTTTT. Translated: CASSEGFFRKLFF.

The CDR3 DNA follows: TGTGCCAGCAGCCCCGTTGGGGGGAAAGGGAACACTGAAGCTTTCTTT. This encodes CASSPVGGKGNTEAFF. The chain carries TRBV4-2 and TRBJ1-1, with D perhaps matching TRBD1 (5 bases). The V gene lost 4 bases and the J gene lost 1 base, with 16 bases spanning the gap. Germline CDR1 LGHNA, CDR2 YNFKEQ. This CDR3 is built from 16 residues.

This clone was seen repeatedly, ten times or more. This sequence joins TRBV28 and TRBJ2-5; the match to TRBD2 covers 10 bases. The germline V gene has CDR1 MDHEN and CDR2 SYDVKM. The CDR3 length is 14 residues. The junction had 2 bases not matched to a gene; V was cut back by 6 bases and J by 1 base. CDR3 loop: CASRRTSGQETQYF. The CDR3 region has the DNA TGTGCCAGCAGGAGGACTAGCGGCCAAGAGACCCAGTACTTC.

V gene TRBV19 combines with J gene TRBJ1-5, with D perhaps TRBD1 (5 bases). The CDR3 covers 15 residues. Per germline, CDR1 LNHDA and CDR2 SQIVND (reference sequence). V shed 3 bases and J shed 2 bases, with 11 bases lying between them. CDR3 coding DNA: TGTGCCAGTAGTATCCGGGGCGAGGGCAATCAGCCCCAGCATTTT. It translates to CASSIRGEGNQPQHF.

The CDR3: CASSRGLAGEQFF. Written as DNA, the CDR3 is TGTGCCAGCAGCCGAGGACTAGCGGGTGAGCAGTTCTTC. The chain recombines TRBV7-3 with TRBJ2-1, with 11 bases aligning to TRBD2. CDR3 size: 13 residues. CDR1 is SGHTA and CDR2 is FQGTGA in the germline V gene. The V segment lost 5 bases and the J segment 9 bases; nucleotides outside the gene matches: 3.

With regard to this clone: A single base separates this from a much larger clone, so it may be a read error. V gene TRBV9 combines with J gene TRBJ2-7, with D unclear. Trimming pared 4 bases from V and 0 bases from J, leaving 14 bases between. The CDR3 length is 15 residues. The germline V gene has CDR1 SGDLS and CDR2 YYNGEE. DNA of the CDR3: TGTGCCAGCAGCCCAAGCTGGAGTTACTCCTACGAGCAGTACTTC. The encoded protein is CASSPSWSYSYEQYF.

The chain couples TRBV28 to TRBJ1-1; D may be TRBD1 (5 bases). The germline gives CDR1 MDHEN, CDR2 SYDVKM. This CDR3 comprises 12 residues. Trimming removed 7 bases from V and 5 bases from J, with 11 bases in between. The CDR3 sequence is CASTSGGTEAFF. CDR3 in DNA: TGTGCCAGCACCTCGGGGGGGACTGAAGCTTTCTTT. The entire variable domain, with the rest obtained from reference TRBV28 and TRBJ1-1, is as follows: DVKVTQSSRYLVKRTGEKVFLECVQDMDHENMFWYRQDPGLGLRLIYFSYDVKMKEKGDIPEGYSVSREKKERFSLILESASTNQTSMYLCASTSGGTEAFFGQGTRLTVV.

This chain joins TRBV11-2 and TRBJ2-3; no reliable D call. Trimming took off 7 bases at V and 3 bases at J, with 17 bases between the two ends. This CDR3 spans 15 amino acids. Germline CDR1 is SGHAT and CDR2 is FQNNGV. For the CDR3, the DNA is TGTGCCAGCACCCCGAAAGACCCGGAGACAGATACGCAGTATTTT. It encodes CASTPKDPETDTQYF. The full variable domain, completed using reference TRBV11-2 and TRBJ2-3, is EAGVAQSPRYKIIEKRQSVAFWCNPISGHATLYWYQQILGQGPKLLIQFQNNGVVDDSQLPKDRFSAERLKGVDSTLKIQPAKLEDSAVYLCASTPKDPETDTQYFGPGTRLTVL.

Comments on this clone: This likely traces to a read error, being one base from a far larger clone. The chain links TRBV25-1 to TRBJ1-1; D remains ambiguous. The CDR3 extends over 11 amino acids. Per germline, CDR1 MGHDK and CDR2 SYGVNS. The CDR3 DNA follows: TGTGCCAGCAGTGACTCGGCTGAATCTTTCTTT. Its protein product is CASSDSAESFF.

This clone has just one count. The chain combines TRBV6-5 with TRBJ1-3; 8 bases match TRBD1. The CDR3 totals 15 residues. With 6 bases clipped from V and 15 bases from J, the junction kept 19 bases outside the gene matches. Germline V gene lookup returns CDR1 MNHEY and CDR2 SVGAGI. The chain's CDR3 is CASSPTGGEISTRYF. The CDR3 nucleotides read TGTGCCAGCAGCCCCACAGGGGGGGAAATCTCAACCCGATATTTT.

This sequence joins TRBV19 and TRBJ2-3; D is possibly TRBD2 (6 bases). The CDR3 covers 15 residues. Germline CDR1 LNHDA, CDR2 SQIVND (reference sequence). Trimming removed 4 bases from V and 1 base from J, with 12 bases in between. CDR3 sequence reads: CASSRKQRGTDTQYF. Written as DNA, the CDR3 is TGTGCCAGTAGTAGGAAACAGCGGGGCACAGATACGCAGTATTTT.

J is TRBJ1-1 and V is TRBV5-1; tentative D call: TRBD1 (6 bases). With 3 bases removed from V and 3 bases from J, the gap between germline ends came to 9 bases. Germline V gene data show CDR1 as SGHRS and CDR2 as YFSETQ. The CDR3 is 13 residues long. The CDR3, as DNA: TGCGCCAGCAGCTCACAGGGCTACACTGAAGCTTTCTTT. Translated: CASSSQGYTEAFF.

This clone was counted at least ten times. V is TRBV27 and J is TRBJ1-2, with no clear D. V lost 2 bases and J 10 bases, leaving 14 bases between the germline ends. This CDR3 is built from 13 residues. Germline values: CDR1 MNHEY, CDR2 SMNVEV (reference sequence). CDR3 nucleotide sequence: TGTGCCAGCAGTTTAGGGTACCCAGGCGTCTACACCTTC. Protein sequence: CASSLGYPGVYTF.

The V gene is TRBV30, the J gene TRBJ1-1; 9 bases are a match to TRBD1. The CDR3 sequence is 12 residues long. After removal of 8 bases from V and 1 base from J, the junction contained 2 bases not matched to a gene. Looked up from germline, CDR1 is GTSNPN and CDR2 is SVGIG (reference sequence). CDR3 coding DNA: TGTGCCCGGGACAGGGAGAACACTGAAGCTTTCTTT. It encodes CARDRENTEAFF.

The rearrangement uses TRBV28 and TRBJ2-7; the D call may be TRBD1 or TRBD2 (5 bases each). Germline V gene lookup returns CDR1 MDHEN and CDR2 SYDVKM. The CDR3 is 14 amino acids. Trimming cost V 2 bases and J 9 bases, with 17 bases left between them. Written as DNA, the CDR3 is TGTGCCAGCAGTTTAGAGGTTGGGACGCATGGGCAGTACTTC. It yields the protein CASSLEVGTHGQYF.

This clone was recorded many times. Different DNA sequences within this sample yield the same CDR3. The chain carries TRBV19 and TRBJ1-5, with a tentative D call TRBD1 (6 bases). V was cut by 9 bases and J by 7 bases, with 19 bases left in between. The CDR3 runs to 14 residues. From germline, CDR1 is LNHDA and CDR2 SQIVND (reference sequence). The CDR3 sequence is CASAGDTSRQPQHF. In nucleotides, the CDR3 is TGTGCCAGCGCCGGGGACACCTCTCGACAGCCCCAGCATTTT.

The count of this clone is one. V is TRBV7-8 and J is TRBJ1-3; the match to TRBD1 covers 8 bases. The CDR3 length is 15 residues. The V gene's germline CDR1 is SGHVS and CDR2 FQNEAQ. J lost 2 bases, V lost 0 bases, and 0 bases had no gene match. The CDR3 sequence is CASSLATGAGNTIYF. CDR3 nucleotide sequence: TGTGCCAGCAGCTTAGCGACAGGGGCTGGAAACACCATATATTTT.